The 11 T cell receptor beta chains given below trace back to one sample, sequenced in a study of T cells after yellow fever vaccination. TCRdb ran MiXCR on the 5' RACE reads and lists one entry per CDR3 protein. The table includes approximately 70,000 distinct CDR3 sequences, under 8% detected once. This specimen consisted of CD8+ T cells sorted from PBMCs, obtained approximately 40 days after the first yellow fever vaccination. The receptors shown here come from a man aged 18-30 years who received the YFV17D yellow fever vaccine.

There are many counts of this clonotype. The rearrangement links TRBV20-1 to TRBJ2-7; D assignment may be TRBD1 or TRBD2 (6 bases each). Germline CDR1 reads DFQATT; CDR2 reads SNEGSKA (reference sequence). Trimming pared 3 bases from V and 2 bases from J, leaving 14 bases between. This CDR3 comprises 14 residues. CDR3 region: CSASTGRNPYEQYF. CDR3 nucleotides: TGCAGTGCTAGCACAGGGAGGAACCCCTACGAGCAGTACTTC.

This clonotype was recorded many times. The chain has TRBV28 and TRBJ2-7; D gene ambiguous. Trimming left V 8 bases short and J 6 bases short, with 14 bases between. The CDR3 covers 12 residues. Germline-derived CDR1 and CDR2 are MDHEN and SYDVKM. The DNA for the CDR3 is TGTGCCAGCCTTGGTCCTTTCGGCGAGCAGTACGTC. Translated: CASLGPFGEQYV.

The chain carries TRBV4-3 and TRBJ2-3, with 7 bases fitting TRBD1. Germline V lookup: CDR1 LGHNA, CDR2 YSLEER. J lost 2 bases, V lost 1 base, and 3 bases had no gene match. The CDR3 covers 15 residues. The CDR3 DNA reads as TGCGCCAGCAGCCAAGCAGGGGGACCCACAGATACGCAGTATTTT. This sequence encodes CASSQAGGPTDTQYF.

In its sample, this clonotype was seen many times. The V call is TRBV4-1, the J call TRBJ1-1, with TRBD1 as a possible D gene (5 bases). Trimming left V 1 base short and J 0 bases short, with 9 bases between. CDR3 length: 15 residues. Germline V gene sequence: CDR1 MGHRA, CDR2 YSYEKL. This CDR3 reads CASSQAGRMNTEAFF. DNA for the CDR3: TGCGCCAGCAGCCAAGCGGGACGGATGAACACTGAAGCTTTCTTT.

This clonotype has at least ten counts. The genes are TRBV9 and TRBJ2-6; tentative D call: TRBD2 (7 bases). Germline CDR1 is SGDLS and CDR2 is YYNGEE. The CDR3 sequence is 17 residues long. V was clipped by 1 base and J by 0 bases, with 11 bases between them. CDR3 DNA: TGTGCCAGCAGCGTAACCGGGGGGCCCTCTGGGGCCAACGTCCTGACTTTC. This gives the protein CASSVTGGPSGANVLTF.

This clonotype appeared many times. The chain is built from TRBV9 and TRBJ2-1; 7 bases agree with TRBD2. Germline lookup yields CDR1 SGDLS and CDR2 YYNGEE. V gave up 0 bases and J gave up 5 bases; unmatched junction bases: 5. The CDR3 sequence is 15 residues long. Here the CDR3 reads CASSVGGGGDNEQFF. CDR3 bases: TGTGCCAGCAGCGTAGGCGGGGGAGGGGACAATGAGCAGTTCTTC.

Sample share makes this clonotype medium-sized. V usage is TRBV20-1 and J usage is TRBJ1-5; the D gene is possibly TRBD1 (6 bases). Germline V CDR1 and CDR2: DFQATT, SNEGSKA (reference sequence). Between the trimmed V and J ends, which lost 3 bases and 5 bases, there was a span of 14 bases. The CDR3 spans 14 residues. The CDR3 reads CSASAGDRYQPQHF. The CDR3, as DNA: TGCAGTGCTAGTGCAGGGGATAGGTATCAGCCCCAGCATTTT.

This clonotype has ten or more counts. The chain carries TRBV6-4 and TRBJ2-2; D remains ambiguous. The CDR3 loop spans 13 amino acids. The germline V gene encodes CDR1 MRHNA and CDR2 SNTAGT. V lost 5 bases and J 4 bases, leaving 8 bases between the germline ends. The CDR3 spells CASSIGATGELFF. Here the CDR3 DNA reads TGTGCCAGCAGTATAGGAGCCACCGGGGAGCTGTTTTTT.

This clonotype was detected ten times or more. This chain joins TRBV11-2 and TRBJ2-7; 10 bases agree with TRBD1. This CDR3 has 16 amino acids. Trimming took 5 bases from V and 3 from J; bases not matched to a gene: 10. The germline CDR1 and CDR2 sequences are SGHAT and FQNNGV. The CDR3 coding sequence is TGTGCCAGCAGCGACCAGTACGGGACAGGGGACTACGAGCAGTACTTC. Amino acid sequence: CASSDQYGTGDYEQYF.

This clonotype was picked up many times. CDR3 in amino acids: CAISDRGQSNTGELFF. CDR3 in DNA: TGTGCCATCAGTGACCGCGGACAGTCGAACACCGGGGAGCTGTTTTTT. The rearrangement links TRBV10-3 to TRBJ2-2, with a weak D call TRBD1 (6 bases). The CDR3 runs to 16 residues. The ends were cut back, 3 bases at V and 0 bases at J, with 11 bases in the middle. Looked up from germline, CDR1 is ENHRY and CDR2 is SYGVKD.

Only a few counts were recorded for this clonotype. J is TRBJ1-5 and V is TRBV7-9; the match to TRBD1 covers 8 bases. Germline V gives CDR1 SEHNR, CDR2 FQNEAQ (reference sequence). Unmatched junction bases numbered 15, after V lost 6 bases and J lost 5 bases. This CDR3 spans 17 amino acids. Here the CDR3 DNA reads TGTGCCAGCAGTCCCACCCCGGACAGGGCTTATGATCAGCCCCAGCATTTT. It is translated as CASSPTPDRAYDQPQHF.